A selection of T cell receptor beta chains follows, all from one sample in a study of OX40 agonist ivuxolimab in advanced cancers. This table comes from immunoSEQ multiplex PCR, and its TCRdb copy is limited to in-frame clones, with some not included. In the table there are about 58,000 clones, 70% to 90% of which are singletons. The input for sequencing was CD4+ or CD8+ T cells sorted from blood, taken in a trial of the OX40 agonist ivuxolimab. Receptors originate from an adult with an advanced solid tumor such as melanoma, head and neck, liver or kidney cancer. Both conserved end residues are part of each CDR3. A D gene is named only where the DNA matches it firmly. Part of the rows lack a size; the others show once, few, many or a class for expanded clones.

abundance,d_gene,j_gene,v_gene,CDR3aa,CDR3nt
-,TRBD1,TRBJ2-2,TRBV2,CASRPGQGTTGELFF,TGTGCCAGCAGACCGGGACAGGGGACGACCGGGGAGCTGTTTTTT
-,TRBD1,TRBJ1-4,TRBV9,CASSVGGTARTEKLFF,TGTGCCAGCAGCGTAGGGGGGACAGCTAGGACCGAAAAACTGTTTTTT
-,-,TRBJ2-2,TRBV7-2,CASSPHHSATGELFF,TGTGCCAGCAGCCCCCACCACAGCGCTACCGGGGAGCTGTTTTTT
-,TRBD2,TRBJ2-3,TRBV5-1,CASSLESSGVRGDTQYF,TGCGCCAGCAGCTTGGAGAGTAGCGGGGTCCGGGGAGATACGCAGTATTTT
-,-,TRBJ2-7,TRBV12-5,CASGLHPYSYEQYF,TGTGCTAGTGGTTTGCACCCCTACTCCTACGAGCAGTACTTC
-,-,TRBJ2-1,TRBV6-5,CASSNVRNEQFF,TGTGCCAGCAGTAACGTGCGGAATGAGCAGTTCTTC
-,-,TRBJ2-7,TRBV19,CASSIATGVEYEQYF,TGTGCCAGTAGTATAGCCACAGGCGTAGAATACGAGCAGTACTTC
-,-,TRBJ1-5,TRBV2,CASRRGGVGNQPQHF,TGTGCCAGCAGACGAGGGGGAGTTGGCAATCAGCCCCAGCATTTT
-,-,TRBJ1-1,TRBV18,CASSPIGGNTEAFF,TGTGCCAGCTCACCAATCGGCGGAAACACTGAAGCTTTCTTT
-,-,TRBJ2-2,TRBV5-6,CASSLGIEVRELFF,TGTGCCAGCAGCTTGGGAATAGAAGTGAGGGAGCTGTTTTTT
-,TRBD2,TRBJ2-7,TRBV19,CASSSRTSGSYEQYF,TGTGCCAGTAGTTCAAGGACTAGCGGCTCCTACGAGCAGTACTTC
-,-,TRBJ1-6,TRBV7-8,CASSSAATSYNSPLHF,TGTGCCAGCAGCTCCGCCGCGACCTCCTATAATTCACCCCTCCACTTT
-,-,TRBJ2-2,TRBV5-1,CASSPRVRSDTGELFF,TGCGCCAGCAGCCCAAGGGTCCGTTCCGACACCGGGGAGCTGTTTTTT
few,-,TRBJ1-5,TRBV19,CASSIRDSNQPQHF,TGTGCCAGTAGTATCCGGGACAGCAATCAGCCCCAGCATTTT
-,-,TRBJ1-2,TRBV6-5,CATRGGRPSNYGYTF,TGTGCCACTCGAGGTGGACGCCCGTCTAACTATGGCTACACCTTC
-,-,TRBJ1-4,TRBV2,CASSGGTANEKLFF,TGTGCCAGCAGTGGAGGGACGGCCAATGAAAAACTGTTTTTT
medium-sized,-,TRBJ1-6,TRBV25-1,CASSGSGGSYNSPLHF,TGTGCCAGCAGTGGATCGGGGGGCTCCTATAATTCACCCCTCCACTTT
-,-,TRBJ2-7,TRBV2,CASSSEFSLAHYEQYF,TGTGCCAGCAGTTCAGAGTTCTCGCTGGCCCACTACGAGCAGTACTTC
once,-,TRBJ1-2,TRBV5-6,CASSATDRYVGYTF,TGTGCCAGCAGCGCGACAGACCGATATGTTGGCTACACCTTC
-,TRBD1,TRBJ2-3,TRBV5-1,CASGTTGGVGDTQYF,TGCGCCAGCGGCACCACAGGGGGCGTGGGAGATACGCAGTATTTT
-,TRBD1,TRBJ1-5,TRBV7-2,CASSPGQGFLGNQPQHF,TGTGCCAGCAGCCCAGGACAGGGTTTTTTGGGAAATCAGCCCCAGCATTTT
-,-,TRBJ1-1,TRBV4-1,CASSQDRSDTEAFF,TGCGCCAGCAGCCAAGATCGTTCGGACACTGAAGCTTTCTTT
once,-,TRBJ2-5,TRBV27,CASRTTVQETQYF,TGTGCCAGCAGGACGACAGTCCAAGAGACCCAGTACTTC
once,-,TRBJ2-3,TRBV6-1,CASSELGPQYF,TGTGCCAGCAGTGAACTGGGCCCGCAGTATTTT
-,-,TRBJ2-3,TRBV6-1,CASMGWGPRRDTQYF,TGTGCCAGCATGGGGTGGGGGCCCCGGCGAGATACGCAGTATTTT
-,-,TRBJ1-1,TRBV2,CASRKEGQGEAFF,TGTGCCAGCAGGAAGGAGGGCCAGGGAGAAGCTTTCTTT
-,-,TRBJ1-1,TRBV21-1,CASSKASRVTFTEAFF,TGTGCCAGCAGCAAAGCTAGCAGGGTGACGTTCACTGAAGCTTTCTTT
-,-,TRBJ1-5,TRBV1,CTSSQDKRGSNQPQHF,TGCACCAGCAGCCAAGATAAGAGGGGGAGCAATCAGCCCCAGCATTTT
-,-,TRBJ1-5,TRBV19,CASSSFRENNQPQHF,TGTGCCAGTAGCTCATTCCGGGAAAACAATCAGCCCCAGCATTTT
few,-,TRBJ2-7,TRBV18,CASSPPIRTYEQYF,TGTGCCAGCTCACCACCGATTCGGACCTACGAGCAGTACTTC
-,TRBD1,TRBJ2-3,TRBV15,CATSRDTGGDTQYF,TGTGCCACCAGCAGAGACACAGGGGGAGATACGCAGTATTTT
-,-,TRBJ1-2,TRBV4-1,CASSQDRGDYGYTF,TGCGCCAGCAGCCAAGATCGGGGGGACTATGGCTACACCTTC